What follows is one TCR beta chain and its context. Its specificity is not known. This entry comes from a study of cytomegalovirus exposure and HLA in healthy donors. Study-level information: In a later analysis, it was reported that the roughly 130 validation repertoires had been produced on the same platform as the 600 to 850 repertoires belonging to the first cohort. Study findings and constraints: The TCR clusters that emerged in the first cohort tended, a later analysis found, to co-occur in the approximately 130 validation repertoires.

CDR1 is LGHNT and CDR2 is FRNRAP in the germline V gene. J was trimmed by 5 bases and V by 6 bases; bases with no gene match: 12. The CDR3 is 15 residues long. Profiled with immunoSEQ multiplex PCR; TCRdb holds only in-frame clones, not every one. Of hundreds of thousands of clones listed, 86% are singletons. The sequencing sample was made of PBMCs. This TCR was recovered from a woman aged 18 to 35 in good health and CMV-seronegative. This chain uses TRBV12-5 with TRBJ2-5; 7 bases fit TRBD1. The CDR3: CASGDTGVAEETQYF. CDR3 in DNA: TGTGCTAGTGGGGACACAGGGGTGGCGGAGGAGACCCAGTACTTC.